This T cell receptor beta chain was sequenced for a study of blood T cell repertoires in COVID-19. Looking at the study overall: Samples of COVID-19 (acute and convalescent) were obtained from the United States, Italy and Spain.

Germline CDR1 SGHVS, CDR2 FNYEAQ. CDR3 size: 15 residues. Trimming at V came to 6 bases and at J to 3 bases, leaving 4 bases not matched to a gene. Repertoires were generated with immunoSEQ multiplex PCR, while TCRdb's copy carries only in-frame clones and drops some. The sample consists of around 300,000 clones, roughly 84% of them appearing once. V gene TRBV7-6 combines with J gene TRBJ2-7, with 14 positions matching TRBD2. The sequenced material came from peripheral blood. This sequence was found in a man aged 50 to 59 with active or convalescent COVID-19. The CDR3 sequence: CASSYGLAGGYEQYF. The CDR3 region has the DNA TGTGCCAGCAGTTACGGACTAGCGGGGGGCTACGAGCAGTACTTC.